These 25 T cell receptor beta chains were all obtained from the same sample, sequenced in a study of a mutant IDH1 vaccine in newly diagnosed glioma. Profiled with immunoSEQ multiplex PCR; TCRdb holds only in-frame clones, not every one. The table shows approximately 57,000 clones, with roughly 82% occurring only once. As to time point: week 5, during vaccination. Mutant IDH1 20-mer peptide, at 300 ug, made up each vaccine dose, with topical imiquimod. The antigens these receptors bind are not known. Material: PBMCs, obtained from a glioma patient whose treatment included an IDH1 peptide vaccine. These receptors all come from a woman aged 18-35 years with glioma. Some clones in this sample may be carry-over from other donors' samples.

This clone was counted a few times. V gene TRBV2 combines with J gene TRBJ1-1; maybe TRBD1 (5 bases). Trimming took off 3 bases at V and 6 bases at J, with 11 bases between the two ends. This CDR3 spans 13 amino acids. From germline, CDR1 is SNHLY and CDR2 FYNNEI. The CDR3 spells CASSEGWGAEAFF. For the CDR3, the DNA is TGTGCCAGCAGTGAGGGATGGGGGGCTGAAGCTTTCTTT.

Comments on this clone: One junction end does not reproduce the germline sequence, and a read error may be involved. The rearrangement joins TRBV7-2 to TRBJ2-7; the D is unclear. CDR3 length equals 11 residues. Germline V CDR1 and CDR2: SGHTA, FQGNSA. CDR3 sequence: CASSSLKEAAF. The CDR3 bases are TGTGCCAGCAGCTCCCTCAAAGAGGCGGCCTTC.

V and J are TRBV29-1 and TRBJ2-3, with TRBD2 identical over 15 bases. V shed 6 bases and J 3 bases; nucleotides not matched to a gene: 1. The germline V gene encodes CDR1 SQVTM and CDR2 ANQGSEA. The CDR3 sequence is 14 residues long. The CDR3 loop reads CSVGTSGRTDTQYF. CDR3 bases: TGCAGCGTCGGGACTAGCGGGAGGACAGATACGCAGTATTTT.

The chain uses TRBV5-1 and TRBJ1-4, with 11 bases matching TRBD1. The CDR3 contains 19 residues. Looked up from germline, CDR1 is SGHRS and CDR2 is YFSETQ. V trimming: 4 bases; J trimming: 0 bases; junction bases outside the gene matches: 11. The CDR3 region is CASSPARTGGFSTNEKLFF. CDR3 bases: TGCGCCAGCAGCCCGGCCAGGACAGGGGGCTTCTCAACTAATGAAAAACTGTTTTTT.

The chain employs TRBV9 and TRBJ2-7; no clear D. V lost 0 bases to trimming and J lost 2 bases, with 9 bases between them. The germline V gene has CDR1 SGDLS and CDR2 YYNGEE. This CDR3 comprises 14 residues. Here the CDR3 reads CASSVEDRTYEQYF. The CDR3 DNA is TGTGCCAGCAGCGTAGAGGACCGAACCTACGAGCAGTACTTC.

The genes are TRBV27 and TRBJ1-6, with no clear D. The CDR3 runs 14 residues. Trimming took off 4 bases at V and 6 bases at J, with 10 bases between the two ends. Germline CDR1 MNHEY, CDR2 SMNVEV (reference sequence). The CDR3 reads CASSWAGGNSPLHF. In DNA form, the CDR3 reads TGTGCCAGCAGTTGGGCAGGAGGTAATTCACCCCTCCACTTT.

The gene calls are TRBV27 and TRBJ2-7, with D possibly matching TRBD2 (5 bases). The CDR3 extends over 12 amino acids. V was shortened by 3 bases and J by 7 bases, with 10 bases between the two germline ends. Germline V gene lookup returns CDR1 MNHEY and CDR2 SMNVEV (reference sequence). As DNA, the CDR3 is TGTGCCAGCAGTTTCTTAGGGAGAGAGCAGTACTTC. Encoded protein: CASSFLGREQYF.

The chain joins TRBV11-3 to TRBJ2-7; 11 nucleotides align to TRBD1. V gave up 0 bases and J gave up 2 bases; unmatched junction bases: 3. This CDR3 has 16 residues. Germline CDR1 SGHNT, CDR2 YENEEA. The CDR3 nucleotides are TGTGCCAGCAGCTTAGAATGGGGACAGGGGGCCTACGAGCAGTACTTC. This encodes CASSLEWGQGAYEQYF. Full variable domain (outside the CDR3, taken from reference TRBV11-3 and TRBJ2-7): EAGVVQSPRYKIIEKKQPVAFWCNPISGHNTLYWYLQNLGQGPELLIRYENEEAVDDSQLPKDRFSAERLKGVDSTLKIQPAELGDSAVYLCASSLEWGQGAYEQYFGPGTRLTVT.

This clone was seen a few times. The chain joins TRBV5-1 to TRBJ1-1; D not resolved. This CDR3 spans 14 amino acids. V was shortened by 0 bases and J by 0 bases, with 6 bases between the two germline ends. Germline values: CDR1 SGHRS, CDR2 YFSETQ. In DNA form, the CDR3 reads TGCGCCAGCAGCTTGGCAAGCATGAACACTGAAGCTTTCTTT. Encoded protein: CASSLASMNTEAFF.

The chain employs TRBV29-1 and TRBJ1-1, with D possibly being TRBD1 (5 bases). This CDR3 contains 15 residues. Trimming pared 7 bases from V and 1 base from J, leaving 19 bases between. Germline CDR1 is SQVTM and CDR2 is ANQGSEA. This CDR3 is CSAYSPGRRNTEAFF. CDR3 DNA: TGCAGCGCCTATTCGCCGGGACGGCGGAACACTGAAGCTTTCTTT.

Notes on this clone: As the CDR3 is not closed by the conserved phenylalanine or tryptophan, this likely results from a read error. CDR3 sequence (DNA): TGCAGCGTGGAGGGACGGCTCTATGGCTACACCCTC. It is translated as CSVEGRLYGYTL. V usage is TRBV29-1 and J usage is TRBJ1-2; possible D gene TRBD1, 5 bases. V was clipped by 6 bases and J by 4 bases, with 12 bases between them. Germline V gene lookup returns CDR1 SQVTM and CDR2 ANQGSEA. The CDR3 is made up of 12 amino acids.

This chain uses TRBV18 with TRBJ2-7, with D possibly matching TRBD2 (6 bases). CDR3 length equals 12 residues. Trimming cost V 6 bases and J 3 bases, with 9 bases left between them. Germline loops: CDR1 KGHSH, CDR2 LQKENI. CDR3 DNA sequence: TGTGCCAGCTCCAGAGCGGGCTACGAGCAGTACTTC. Protein: CASSRAGYEQYF.

The chain carries TRBV7-2 and TRBJ2-2; 8 bases align to TRBD2. Germline CDR1 SGHTA, CDR2 FQGNSA. The CDR3 runs 15 residues. Trimming removed 2 bases from V and 7 bases from J; junction bases left unmatched: 6. CDR3 nucleotide sequence: TGTGCCAGCAGCTTAAGCGGGGGACGGAGCGGGGAGCTGTTTTTT. As protein: CASSLSGGRSGELFF.

This clone came up a few times. V is TRBV6-6 and J is TRBJ1-5; TRBD1 might be the D (5 bases). The germline gives CDR1 MNHNY, CDR2 SVGAGI (reference sequence). The CDR3 consists of 15 residues. Trimming pared 2 bases from V and 5 bases from J, leaving 13 bases between. As DNA, the CDR3 is TGTGCCAGCAGTTACGCCCGGGGGAGGGATCAGCCCCAGCATTTT. Translation: CASSYARGRDQPQHF.

This chain connects TRBV7-9 to TRBJ1-1; unclear D gene. CDR3 length: 15 amino acids. V was pared by 5 bases and J by 1 base, with 14 bases between. From germline, CDR1 is SEHNR and CDR2 FQNEAQ (reference sequence). The CDR3 coding sequence is TGTGCCAGCAGCCCTCCCGGAAGGTCGAACACTGAAGCTTTCTTT. Amino acid sequence: CASSPPGRSNTEAFF.

V and J are TRBV19 and TRBJ2-5; perhaps D is TRBD1 or TRBD2 (5 bases each). The CDR3 runs 11 residues. Germline CDR1 LNHDA, CDR2 SQIVND (reference sequence). V was clipped by 10 bases and J by 1 base, with 7 bases between them. The chain's CDR3 is CATRGQETQYF. DNA for the CDR3: TGTGCCACGAGGGGCCAAGAGACCCAGTACTTC.

The V call is TRBV4-1, the J call TRBJ2-1, with D possibly TRBD1 on 5 matching bases. Per the germline V gene, CDR1 is MGHRA and CDR2 is YSYEKL. This CDR3 contains 16 residues. V lost 2 bases and J 0 bases, leaving 11 bases between the germline ends. CDR3 protein: CASSQLDILSYNEQFF. Written as DNA, the CDR3 is TGCGCCAGCAGCCAATTGGACATTCTCTCCTACAATGAGCAGTTCTTC.

The chain is built from TRBV19 and TRBJ2-5, with D unresolved. Deletions cut 7 bases from V and 6 bases from J, with 9 bases between. The CDR3 is 11 residues long. Germline CDR1 LNHDA, CDR2 SQIVND (reference sequence). The chain's CDR3 is CASKGMKTQYF. The CDR3 DNA is TGTGCCAGTAAAGGGATGAAGACCCAGTACTTC.

V and J are TRBV9 and TRBJ2-1; D perhaps matches TRBD2 (6 bases). V lost 4 bases, J lost 0 bases, and 14 bases lay in between. The CDR3 covers 16 residues. Germline V gene data show CDR1 as SGDLS and CDR2 as YYNGEE. Here the CDR3 DNA reads TGTGCCAGCAGCCCCCGTGGGGGGAGCTCCTACAATGAGCAGTTCTTC. Translating gives CASSPRGGSSYNEQFF.

The genes are TRBV28 and TRBJ1-2, with unresolved D. CDR3 length: 14 residues. CDR1 and CDR2 (germline): MDHEN, SYDVKM. The V and J ends lost 6 bases and 3 bases respectively, with 14 bases between them. CDR3 region: CASSRSPVYYGYTF. The CDR3 region has the DNA TGTGCCAGCAGCCGGAGTCCCGTTTACTATGGCTACACCTTC.

The chain has TRBV25-1 and TRBJ2-5; D not certain. Germline V gene sequence: CDR1 MGHDK, CDR2 SYGVNS. This CDR3 spans 12 amino acids. Trimming stripped 1 base from V and 5 bases from J, with 5 bases between. CDR3 protein: CASSEWGETQYF. The DNA for the CDR3 is TGTGCCAGCAGTGAATGGGGTGAGACCCAGTACTTC.

Of note for this clone: This same CDR3 is encoded by further DNA sequences in the sample. The J gene is TRBJ1-5, the V gene TRBV6-1; no firm D call. V lost 0 bases and J lost 7, with 7 bases in between. CDR3 length: 13 amino acids. Germline values: CDR1 MNHNS, CDR2 SASEGT. CDR3 in amino acids: CASSEATGQPQHF. DNA for the CDR3: TGTGCCAGCAGTGAAGCAACGGGACAGCCCCAGCATTTT.

The rearrangement joins TRBV6-5 to TRBJ2-7; possibly TRBD1 or TRBD2 for D (6 bases each). Germline V gene data show CDR1 as MNHEY and CDR2 as SVGAGI. V was pared by 2 bases and J by 7 bases, with 15 bases between. This CDR3 comprises 14 residues. The CDR3 loop reads CASSYGLGAGEQYF. In DNA, the CDR3 is TGTGCCAGCAGTTACGGGTTGGGGGCGGGGGAGCAGTACTTC.

This chain uses TRBV7-9 with TRBJ2-5, with 8 bases fitting TRBD1. The V gene end was trimmed by 3 bases and the J gene end by 5 bases; junction bases not matched to a gene: 11. Germline loops: CDR1 SEHNR, CDR2 FQNEAQ (reference sequence). This CDR3 contains 16 residues. The CDR3 DNA sequence: TGTGCCAGCAGCTTTAATCCCCAGGGGGCGCGGGAGACCCAGTACTTC. As protein: CASSFNPQGARETQYF. Full variable domain (remainder filled in from reference TRBV7-9 and TRBJ2-5): DTGVSQNPRHKITKRGQNVTFRCDPISEHNRLYWYRQTLGQGPEFLTYFQNEAQLEKSRLLSDRFSAERPKGSFSTLEIQRTEQGDSAMYLCASSFNPQGARETQYFGPGTRLLVL.

This clone was observed a few times. V is TRBV7-6 and J is TRBJ1-1; D unresolved. Germline V gene lookup returns CDR1 SGHVS and CDR2 FNYEAQ. This CDR3 spans 15 amino acids. V was trimmed by 0 bases and J by 4 bases, leaving 12 bases between them. The CDR3 loop reads CASSLAAQAVTEAFF. The CDR3 DNA is TGTGCCAGCAGCTTAGCGGCCCAGGCGGTCACTGAAGCTTTCTTT.